These 16 T cell receptor beta chains were all obtained from the same sample, sequenced in a study of human thymus T cells (dated by TCRdb to 2018 to 2021). The library was built by means of the immunoSEQ multiplex PCR assay. TCRdb re-hosts the immuneACCESS table, in-frame sequences only. Its copies lack some clones; in the studies checked, an unresolved V gene accounts for under half of them, and the cause for the rest is not known. This sample holds fewer than 90,000 clones; roughly 96% were observed only once. 0.031% of the sample rests with the top ten. Thymus tissue was collected as surgical resects that were removed during corrective cardiac surgery. The sequencing sample was made of thymus tissue. The receptors here all came from a boy younger than two with a congenital heart defect but otherwise immunologically healthy.

The rearrangement links TRBV5-1 to TRBJ1-1, with a tentative D call TRBD1 (5 bases). The germline V gene has CDR1 SGHRS and CDR2 YFSETQ. Trimming left V 6 bases short and J 7 bases short, with 16 bases between. This CDR3 is 13 amino acids long. The CDR3 nucleotides read TGCGCCAGCATCAACCCAGGGTTAGGTGAAGCTTTCTTT. Amino acid sequence: CASINPGLGEAFF.

The sample holds one count of this clone. V gene TRBV2 combines with J gene TRBJ2-1; 9 bases match TRBD1. V gave up 6 bases and J gave up 5 bases; unmatched junction bases: 5. CDR3 length: 14 amino acids. Germline CDR1 reads SNHLY; CDR2 reads FYNNEI. DNA of the CDR3: TGTGCCAGCAGGGGACAGGGTCCCGACAATGAGCAGTTCTTC. It translates to CASRGQGPDNEQFF.

This chain connects TRBV5-5 to TRBJ1-6; maybe TRBD1 (5 bases). V dropped 1 base and J dropped 9 bases, with 17 bases sitting between them. The CDR3 is made up of 16 amino acids. Germline V gene sequence: CDR1 SGHKS, CDR2 YYEKEE (reference sequence). The CDR3 is CASSLLFAGVSSPLHF. CDR3 in DNA: TGTGCCAGCAGCTTGCTATTTGCGGGGGTTAGTTCACCCCTCCACTTT.

The chain combines TRBV5-6 with TRBJ2-3; 8 bases align to TRBD2. The CDR3 totals 18 residues. With 0 bases clipped from V and 4 bases from J, the junction kept 13 bases outside the gene matches. Germline V gives CDR1 SGHDT, CDR2 YYEEEE. CDR3 sequence (DNA): TGTGCCAGCAGCTTGGCTTTGTATATGGGGACTAGACCAGATACGCAGTATTTT. It encodes CASSLALYMGTRPDTQYF. The whole variable domain, remainder taken from reference TRBV5-6 and TRBJ2-3, is DAGVTQSPTHLIKTRGQQVTLRCSPKSGHDTVSWYQQALGQGPQFIFQYYEEEERQRGNFPDRFSGHQFPNYSSELNVNALLLGDSALYLCASSLALYMGTRPDTQYFGPGTRLTVL.

The chain is built from TRBV21-1 and TRBJ2-2. TRBV21-1 is described as a pseudogene. This CDR3 has 12 residues. The CDR3 here is CASSAYTGELFF. The DNA for the CDR3 is TGTGCCAGCAGCGCCTACACCGGGGAGCTGTTTTTT.

V is TRBV27 and J is TRBJ1-1, with 11 bases that match TRBD1. The CDR3 spans 20 residues. The germline CDR1 and CDR2 sequences are MNHEY and SMNVEV (reference sequence). V was clipped by 1 base and J by 4 bases; unmatched bases: 17. Written as DNA, the CDR3 is TGTGCCAGCAGTTTATTGTTCCCGGACAGGGGGCAACGGGGAAGCACTGAAGCTTTCTTT. Its translation is CASSLLFPDRGQRGSTEAFF.

The V gene is TRBV7-9, the J gene TRBJ1-4; possible D gene TRBD1, 6 bases. V lost 1 base to trimming and J lost 3 bases, with 15 bases between them. The CDR3 is made up of 17 amino acids. The germline CDR1 and CDR2 sequences are SEHNR and FQNEAQ (reference sequence). The CDR3 region has the DNA TGTGCCAGCAGCTTAGGACGGCCTCGGACAGCTAATGAAAAACTGTTTTTT. It is translated as CASSLGRPRTANEKLFF.

The chain employs TRBV19 and TRBJ2-7; D is undetermined. Trimming took 1 base from V and 1 from J, leaving 8 bases between them. This CDR3 spans 14 amino acids. The germline gives CDR1 LNHDA, CDR2 SQIVND (reference sequence). The CDR3 DNA reads as TGTGCCAGTAGTATAGGTATTGATTCCTACGAGCAGTACTTC. It is translated as CASSIGIDSYEQYF.

As DNA, the CDR3 is TGCAGTGCTAGGCCAAGGAACGACTACACCTTC. Residues: CSARPRNDYTF. The chain carries TRBV20-1 and TRBJ1-2; D unresolved. The V end was cut by 3 bases, the J end by 10 bases, with 12 bases between. Germline V gene sequence: CDR1 DFQATT, CDR2 SNEGSKA (reference sequence). This CDR3 region has 11 residues.

The chain combines TRBV9 with TRBJ2-5; TRBD2 aligns across 8 bases. V lost 4 bases to trimming and J lost 1 base; unmatched junction nucleotides: 9. Germline CDR1 and CDR2: SGDLS and YYNGEE. This CDR3 has 16 amino acids. DNA for the CDR3: TGTGCCAGCAGCTCCTTCTTGGCGGGGGGCCAAGAGACCCAGTACTTC. Encoded protein: CASSSFLAGGQETQYF.

V and J are TRBV4-1 and TRBJ1-3; D is uncertain. CDR1 is MGHRA, CDR2 YSYEKL, per germline. The germline V and J ends were trimmed by 6 bases and 7 bases, with 7 bases remaining between them. CDR3 length: 11 residues. Here the CDR3 reads CASRSCNTIYF. The CDR3 nucleotides are TGCGCCAGCAGGAGCTGTAACACCATATATTTT.

The CDR3 region is CASILTRDSRGEQYF. The CDR3 DNA reads as TGTGCCAGCATCCTAACCAGGGACTCCCGTGGCGAGCAGTACTTC. The gene calls are TRBV7-9 and TRBJ2-7; weak D call: TRBD2 (6 bases). The length of the CDR3 is 15 residues. The ends were cut back, 7 bases at V and 6 bases at J, with 22 bases in the middle. The germline V gene encodes CDR1 SEHNR and CDR2 FQNEAQ (reference sequence).

As for this clone: The junction and the germline gene differ at one end; a read error may be behind it. This chain uses TRBV4-2 with TRBJ2-7; 8 nucleotides align to TRBD2. This CDR3 is built from 19 residues. The germline CDR1 and CDR2 sequences are LGHNA and YNFKEQ. CDR3 bases: TGTGCCAGCACCCAAGGGTGCCCTGAGGGCGGGGGGTGCCCCTACGAGCAGTACTTC. It specifies CASTQGCPEGGGCPYEQYF.

V and J are TRBV11-2 and TRBJ2-2, with a weak D call TRBD2 (5 bases). CDR3 length equals 13 residues. Between the trimmed V and J ends, which lost 1 base and 6 bases, there was a span of 6 bases. Germline-derived CDR1 and CDR2 are SGHAT and FQNNGV. The DNA for the CDR3 is TGTGCCAGCAGCTTAGCGGGGTCCGGGGAGCTGTTTTTT. This translates into CASSLAGSGELFF.

The chain has TRBV7-2 and TRBJ1-5; the D gene is possibly TRBD1 (5 bases). This CDR3 region has 15 residues. The germline CDR1 and CDR2 sequences are SGHTA and FQGNSA. Trimming cost V 4 bases and J 3 bases, with 13 bases left between them. CDR3 in DNA: TGTGCCAGCAGCTCCCGCCGGGACCCCAATCAGCCCCAGCATTTT. The encoded protein is CASSSRRDPNQPQHF.

For the CDR3, the DNA is TGCACCAGCAGCCACCTCCCCCTAAGAATCTCCTACAATGAGCAGTTCTTC. Amino acids: CTSSHLPLRISYNEQFF. V usage is TRBV1 and J usage is TRBJ2-1; the table's D gene call, TRBD2, was not cross checked with the DNA. TRBV1 is shown as a pseudogene. The CDR3 covers 17 residues.